The rows below give T cell receptor beta chains drawn from one sample of a study of blood T cell repertoires in COVID-19. This table comes from immunoSEQ multiplex PCR, and its TCRdb copy is limited to in-frame clones, with some not included. Among over 250,000 clones listed, about 82% were seen once. Input material: peripheral blood. The receptors were sampled from a man in his fifties with active or convalescent COVID-19. Both conserved end residues are part of each CDR3. D genes are given only for firm matches. Not every row has a clone size; where given, it reads once, few, many or a size class.

TRBJ1-2	NA	NA	TRBV7-2	CASSDGGLYGYTF	TGTGCCAGCAGCGATGGGGGCCTCTATGGCTACACCTTC
TRBJ1-3	NA	NA	TRBV15	CATSRTVSGNTIYF	TGTGCCACCAGCAGGACAGTCTCTGGAAACACCATATATTTT
TRBJ2-5	TRBD2	once	TRBV28	CASRSSGRETQYF	TGTGCCAGCAGGTCTAGCGGGAGAGAGACCCAGTACTTC
TRBJ1-2	TRBD1	NA	TRBV3-1/TRBV3-2	CASSQMDRGLGGYTF	TGTGCCAGCAGCCAAATGGACAGGGGGCTTGGTGGCTACACCTTC
TRBJ1-4	NA	NA	TRBV12-2	CASRLRDRGKEKLFF	TGTGCAAGTCGCCTTCGGGACAGGGGGAAAGAAAAACTGTTTTTT
TRBJ2-5	TRBD2	NA	TRBV6-5	CASSPGGKETQYF	TGTGCCAGTAGCCCGGGAGGGAAAGAGACCCAGTACTTC
TRBJ2-1	NA	NA	TRBV3-1/TRBV3-2	CASSQEGIAVGNEQFF	TGTGCCAGCAGCCAAGAGGGCATAGCGGTAGGCAATGAGCAGTTCTTC
TRBJ2-1	TRBD2	NA	TRBV15	CATSRVGLADSYNEQFF	TGTGCCACCAGCAGAGTGGGCCTAGCGGATTCCTACAATGAGCAGTTCTTC
TRBJ2-7	TRBD1	once	TRBV18	CASSQGTGASYEQYF	TGTGCCAGCTCCCAGGGGACAGGGGCTTCCTACGAGCAGTACTTC
TRBJ2-7	NA	NA	TRBV20-1	CSASSGHYEQYF	TGCAGTGCTAGTTCTGGACACTACGAGCAGTACTTC
TRBJ2-7	NA	once	TRBV3-1/TRBV3-2	CASSQGGGGGTYEQYF	TGTGCCAGCAGCCAAGGGGGCGGAGGCGGGACCTACGAGCAGTACTTC
TRBJ2-3	NA	NA	TRBV3-1/TRBV3-2	CASSPTTDTQYF	TGTGCCAGCAGCCCGACTACAGATACGCAGTATTTT
TRBJ2-1	TRBD2	NA	TRBV24-1	CATSATSGRPEQFF	TGTGCCACCAGTGCGACTAGCGGGAGGCCTGAGCAGTTCTTC
TRBJ2-1	TRBD1	NA	TRBV6-2/TRBV6-3	CASSYSTGLAYNEQFF	TGTGCCAGCAGTTACTCGACAGGGTTGGCCTACAATGAGCAGTTCTTC
TRBJ2-1	TRBD2	once	TRBV3-1/TRBV3-2	CASSPLGLAGIHEQFF	TGTGCCAGCAGCCCATTAGGGCTAGCGGGAATCCATGAGCAGTTCTTC
TRBJ2-7	TRBD1	NA	TRBV5-5	CASSAGTGAYEQYF	TGTGCCAGCAGTGCCGGAACAGGGGCCTACGAGCAGTACTTC
TRBJ1-1	TRBD1	few	TRBV19	CASRTGRNTEAFF	TGTGCCAGTAGGACAGGGAGGAACACTGAAGCTTTCTTT
TRBJ1-3	NA	few	TRBV20-1	CSASWRDVGNTIYF	TGCAGTGCTAGTTGGAGGGACGTAGGAAACACCATATATTTT
TRBJ2-5	NA	NA	TRBV19	CASRGIWGTQYF	TGTGCCAGTAGGGGAATCTGGGGGACACAGTACTTC
TRBJ1-6	NA	once	TRBV3-1/TRBV3-2	CASSQEYGGYSPLHF	TGTGCCAGCAGCCAAGAGTATGGAGGGTATTCACCCCTCCACTTT
TRBJ2-1	NA	NA	TRBV4-1	CASSEGPDSYNEQFF	TGCGCCAGCAGCGAGGGCCCTGACTCTTACAATGAGCAGTTCTTC
TRBJ2-1	TRBD2	NA	TRBV7-8	CASSFIQGAGRGTSNEQFF	TGTGCCAGCAGCTTTATTCAGGGAGCGGGACGAGGAACTTCCAATGAGCAGTTCTTC
TRBJ1-6	TRBD1	NA	TRBV18	CASSRKTTGTGNSPLHF	TGTGCCAGCTCACGTAAAACGACCGGGACAGGAAATTCACCCCTCCACTTT
TRBJ2-1	TRBD2	NA	TRBV10-3	CAISEGLAGGPINEQFF	TGTGCCATCAGTGAGGGCCTAGCGGGAGGGCCAATTAATGAGCAGTTCTTC
TRBJ1-5	NA	few	TRBV5-6	CASSYELPQHF	TGTGCCAGCAGCTACGAGCTGCCCCAGCATTTT
TRBJ1-3	NA	NA	TRBV15	CATSRKGLPSGNTIYF	TGTGCCACCAGCAGAAAGGGACTGCCCTCTGGAAACACCATATATTTT
TRBJ2-5	TRBD1	NA	TRBV7-9	CASSVRTGGIKETQYF	TGTGCCAGCAGCGTCCGGACAGGGGGGATTAAAGAGACCCAGTACTTC
TRBJ2-5	TRBD2	NA	TRBV5-1	CASSSLAGARETQYF	TGCGCCAGCAGCAGTCTAGCGGGAGCAAGAGAGACCCAGTACTTC
TRBJ1-5	NA	NA	TRBV24-1	CATSDNRANNQPQHF	TGTGCCACCAGTGATAACAGGGCGAACAATCAGCCCCAGCATTTT
TRBJ1-2	TRBD1	NA	TRBV6-2/TRBV6-3	CASRYDRGSSGYTF	TGTGCCAGCAGATACGACAGGGGGTCGTCCGGCTACACCTTC
TRBJ2-5	TRBD2	NA	TRBV7-8	CASSALAGVETQYF	TGTGCCAGCAGCGCTCTCGCGGGAGTTGAGACCCAGTACTTC
TRBJ2-7	NA	NA	TRBV28	CASINGQGGRSYEQYF	TGTGCCAGCATCAACGGACAGGGAGGGCGATCCTACGAGCAGTACTTC
TRBJ1-1	NA	NA	TRBV7-2	CASSAQGSTEAFF	TGTGCCAGCAGCGCACAGGGTTCCACTGAAGCTTTCTTT
TRBJ2-1	TRBD1	NA	TRBV5-4	CASSGGQYYNEQFF	TGTGCCAGCAGTGGGGGACAGTACTACAATGAGCAGTTCTTC
TRBJ2-2	TRBD1	once	TRBV24-1	CATRGQGETGELFF	TGTGCCACCAGGGGACAGGGCGAGACCGGGGAGCTGTTTTTT
TRBJ2-1	TRBD2	NA	TRBV7-8	CASSLSLAGPGEQFF	TGTGCCAGCAGCTTATCCCTAGCGGGGCCCGGGGAGCAGTTCTTC
TRBJ1-5	NA	NA	TRBV6-6	CASSYGGVGQPQHF	TGTGCCAGCAGTTACGGGGGGGTCGGCCAGCCCCAGCATTTT
TRBJ1-2	NA	NA	TRBV6-5	CASSLDLANYGYTF	TGTGCCAGCAGTCTGGACCTAGCGAACTATGGCTACACCTTC
TRBJ2-3	NA	NA	TRBV3-1/TRBV3-2	CASSQGATQYF	TGTGCCAGCAGCCAAGGGGCTACGCAGTATTTT
TRBJ1-4	TRBD1	NA	TRBV24-1	CATSDSTGGNEKLFF	TGTGCCACCAGTGATTCGACAGGGGGGAATGAAAAACTGTTTTTT
TRBJ2-3	TRBD2	few	TRBV4-3	CASSQDKSAGLDTQYF	TGCGCCAGCAGCCAAGATAAGTCAGCGGGGCTAGATACGCAGTATTTT
TRBJ2-5	NA	NA	TRBV14	CASSQWTLGTQYF	TGTGCCAGCAGCCAATGGACTCTTGGGACCCAGTACTTC
TRBJ2-7	NA	NA	TRBV7-8	CASSRPGAYEQYF	TGTGCCAGCAGCCGTCCGGGGGCCTACGAGCAGTACTTC
TRBJ1-2	NA	NA	TRBV12-3/TRBV12-4	CASNRAGFGYTF	TGTGCCAGCAATCGGGCGGGGTTTGGCTACACCTTC
TRBJ2-2	TRBD1	NA	TRBV9	CASSAKGAGNTGELFF	TGTGCCAGCAGCGCGAAGGGGGCAGGGAACACCGGGGAGCTGTTTTTT